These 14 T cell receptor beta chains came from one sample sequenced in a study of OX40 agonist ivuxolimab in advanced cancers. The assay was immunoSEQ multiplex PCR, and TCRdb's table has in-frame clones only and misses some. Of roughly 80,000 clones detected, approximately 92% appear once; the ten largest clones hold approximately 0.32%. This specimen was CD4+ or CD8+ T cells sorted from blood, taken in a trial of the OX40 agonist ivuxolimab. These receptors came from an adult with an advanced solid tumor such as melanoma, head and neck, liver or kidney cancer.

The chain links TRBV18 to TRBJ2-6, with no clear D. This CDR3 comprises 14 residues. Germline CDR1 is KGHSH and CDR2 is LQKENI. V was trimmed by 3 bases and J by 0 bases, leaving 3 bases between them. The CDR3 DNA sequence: TGTGCCAGCTCACCTAGCTCTGGGGCCAACGTCCTGACTTTC. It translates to CASSPSSGANVLTF. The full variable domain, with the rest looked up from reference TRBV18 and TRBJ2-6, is NAGVMQNPRHLVRRRGQEARLRCSPMKGHSHVYWYRQLPEEGLKFMVYLQKENIIDESGMPKERFSAEFPKEGPSILRIQQVVRGDSAAYFCASSPSSGANVLTFGAGSRLTVL.

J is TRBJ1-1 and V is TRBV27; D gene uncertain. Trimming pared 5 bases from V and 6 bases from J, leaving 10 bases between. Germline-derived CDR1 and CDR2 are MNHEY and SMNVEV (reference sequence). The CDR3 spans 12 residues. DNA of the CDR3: TGTGCCAGCAGTACAGTTGGGGCTGAAGCTTTCTTT. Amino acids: CASSTVGAEAFF.

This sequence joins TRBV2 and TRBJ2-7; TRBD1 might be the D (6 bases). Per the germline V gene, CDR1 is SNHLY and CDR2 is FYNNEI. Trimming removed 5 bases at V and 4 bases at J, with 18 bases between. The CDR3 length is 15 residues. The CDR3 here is CASSRDILQRYEQYF. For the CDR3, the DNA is TGTGCCAGCAGTCGGGACATCCTTCAGAGGTACGAGCAGTACTTC.

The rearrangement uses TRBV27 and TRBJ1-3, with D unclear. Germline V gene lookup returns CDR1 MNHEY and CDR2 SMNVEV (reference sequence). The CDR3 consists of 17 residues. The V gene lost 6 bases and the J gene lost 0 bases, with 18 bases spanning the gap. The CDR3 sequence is CASSRSGGLSSGNTIYF. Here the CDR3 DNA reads TGTGCCAGCAGCCGGTCGGGTGGACTTAGCTCTGGAAACACCATATATTTT.

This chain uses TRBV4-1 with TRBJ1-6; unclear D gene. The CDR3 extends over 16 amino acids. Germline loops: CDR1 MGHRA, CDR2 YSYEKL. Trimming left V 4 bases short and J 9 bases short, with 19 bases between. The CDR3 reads CASSPLFVGVGSPLHF. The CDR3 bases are TGCGCCAGCAGCCCGCTTTTTGTGGGTGTAGGTTCACCCCTCCACTTT.

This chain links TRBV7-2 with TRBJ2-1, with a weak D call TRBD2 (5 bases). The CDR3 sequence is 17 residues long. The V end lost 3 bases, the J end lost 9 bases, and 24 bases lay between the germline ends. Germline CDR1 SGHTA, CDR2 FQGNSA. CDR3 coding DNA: TGTGCCAGCAGCTTTTCCGGACTTTCCTTAATCCGGGGTGAGCAGTTCTTC. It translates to CASSFSGLSLIRGEQFF. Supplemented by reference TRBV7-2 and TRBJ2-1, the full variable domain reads GAGVSQSPSNKVTEKGKDVELRCDPISGHTALYWYRQSLGQGLEFLIYFQGNSAPDKSGLPSDRFSAERTGGSVSTLTIQRTQQEDSAVYLCASSFSGLSLIRGEQFFGPGTRLTVL.

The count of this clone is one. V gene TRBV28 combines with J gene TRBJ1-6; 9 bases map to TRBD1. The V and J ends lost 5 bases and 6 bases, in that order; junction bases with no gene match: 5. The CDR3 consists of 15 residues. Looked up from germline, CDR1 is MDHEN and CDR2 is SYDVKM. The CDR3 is CASSPGTGFNSPLHF. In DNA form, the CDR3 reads TGTGCCAGCAGTCCCGGGACAGGGTTTAATTCACCCCTCCACTTT.

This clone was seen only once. The CDR3 is CASSPTGGYEQYF. CDR3 DNA: TGTGCCAGCAGCCCGACAGGGGGCTACGAGCAGTACTTC. The chain uses TRBV11-3 and TRBJ2-7; 9 nucleotides line up with TRBD1. V gave up 5 bases and J gave up 3 bases; unmatched junction bases: 2. The germline CDR1 and CDR2 sequences are SGHNT and YENEEA. This CDR3 is 13 amino acids long. The full variable domain, with the rest looked up from reference TRBV11-3 and TRBJ2-7, is EAGVVQSPRYKIIEKKQPVAFWCNPISGHNTLYWYLQNLGQGPELLIRYENEEAVDDSQLPKDRFSAERLKGVDSTLKIQPAELGDSAVYLCASSPTGGYEQYFGPGTRLTVT.

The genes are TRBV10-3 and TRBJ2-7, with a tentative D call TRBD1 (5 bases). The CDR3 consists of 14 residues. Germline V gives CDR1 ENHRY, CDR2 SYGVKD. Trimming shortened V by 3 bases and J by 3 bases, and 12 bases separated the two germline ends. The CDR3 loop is CAISEGRADYEQYF. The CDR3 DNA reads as TGTGCCATCAGTGAAGGCAGGGCCGACTACGAGCAGTACTTC.

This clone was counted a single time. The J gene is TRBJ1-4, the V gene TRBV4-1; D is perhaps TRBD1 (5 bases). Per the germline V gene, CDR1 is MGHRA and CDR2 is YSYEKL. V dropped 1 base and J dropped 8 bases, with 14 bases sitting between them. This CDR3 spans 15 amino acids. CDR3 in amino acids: CASSQVPGLGEKLFF. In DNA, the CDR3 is TGCGCCAGCAGCCAAGTTCCAGGGCTGGGGGAAAAACTGTTTTTT.

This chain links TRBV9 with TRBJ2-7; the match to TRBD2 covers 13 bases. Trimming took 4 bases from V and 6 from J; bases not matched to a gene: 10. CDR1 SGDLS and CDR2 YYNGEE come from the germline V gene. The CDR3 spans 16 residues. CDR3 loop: CASSPGLAGSPSEQYF. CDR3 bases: TGTGCCAGCAGCCCGGGACTAGCGGGGTCCCCCTCCGAGCAGTACTTC.

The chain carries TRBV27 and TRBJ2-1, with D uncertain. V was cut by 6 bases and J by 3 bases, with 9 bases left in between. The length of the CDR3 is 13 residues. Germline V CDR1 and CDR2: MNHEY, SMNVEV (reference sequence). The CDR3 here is CASREDGYNEQFF. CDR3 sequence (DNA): TGTGCCAGCAGAGAGGACGGCTACAATGAGCAGTTCTTC.

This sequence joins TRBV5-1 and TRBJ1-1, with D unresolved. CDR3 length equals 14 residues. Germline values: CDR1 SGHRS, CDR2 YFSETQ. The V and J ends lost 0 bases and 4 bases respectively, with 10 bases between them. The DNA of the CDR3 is TGCGCCAGCAGCTTGGCTGGGGTTGGCACTGAAGCTTTCTTT. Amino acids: CASSLAGVGTEAFF.

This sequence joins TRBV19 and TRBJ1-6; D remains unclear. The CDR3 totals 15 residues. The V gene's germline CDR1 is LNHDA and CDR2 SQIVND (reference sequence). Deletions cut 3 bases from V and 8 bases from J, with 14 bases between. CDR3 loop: CASSINNFRDSPLHF. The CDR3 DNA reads TGTGCCAGTAGTATCAACAACTTCCGAGATTCACCCCTCCACTTT.